Here is one T cell receptor (beta chain) with its context. What it binds is unknown. TCRdb called the reads again in MiXCR, with one record for every CDR3 protein. This table holds some 920,000 distinct CDR3 sequences, roughly 31% found once. These data originate in a study of T cell repertoires in cytomegalovirus infection. Study-wide findings and caveats: What dominated the ex vivo response were HLA-C-restricted CMV-specific TCR beta clonotypes.

This CDR3 has 15 residues. Unmatched junction bases numbered 12, after V lost 5 bases and J lost 5 bases. This receptor was identified in a human donor in good health (CMV status not recorded). Some clones in this sample may be carry-over from other donors' samples. The V gene is TRBV12-3 or TRBV12-4, the J gene TRBJ2-7, with 7 bases lining up with TRBD2. The specimen comprised cultured CD8+ T cells from PBMCs, sampled from culture after CMV antigen stimulation. CDR3 residues: CASSVGGGFQDEQYF. The CDR3 DNA sequence: TGTGCCAGCAGTGTTGGCGGGGGATTTCAGGACGAGCAGTACTTC.